This record looks at one T cell receptor (beta chain) sequence and its context. Germline V CDR1 and CDR2: SGHDN, FVKESK. CDR3 length: 17 amino acids. The V segment lost 3 bases and the J segment 3 bases; nucleotides outside the gene matches: 8. This record belongs to a study of blood T cell repertoires in COVID-19. Study in general: Acute and convalescent COVID-19 samples came from the United States, Italy and Spain.

The authors' processing: For nucleated cells, counts were estimated from reference gene primer amplification. The table came from immunoSEQ multiplex PCR; TCRdb's copy has only in-frame clones and leaves some out. That table is the source of V, J and clone size, and D and trimming were worked out from the DNA. The table has approximately 200,000 clones, about four fifths seen once. The sequencing input was peripheral blood. The genes are TRBV14 and TRBJ2-3; 11 bases match TRBD2. This TCR was sampled from a woman of 80 years or more with acute or convalescent COVID-19. CDR3 loop: CASSHVPGLAATDTQYF. The DNA of the CDR3 is TGTGCCAGCAGCCACGTACCGGGACTAGCGGCAACAGATACGCAGTATTTT. The variable domain in full, completed from reference TRBV14 and TRBJ2-3, reads EAGVTQFPSHSVIEKGQTVTLRCDPISGHDNLYWYRRVMGKEIKFLLHFVKESKQDESGMPNNRFLAERTGGTYSTLKVQPAELEDSGVYFCASSHVPGLAATDTQYFGPGTRLTVL.